A single sample gave rise to the 13 T cell receptor beta chains below, sequenced in a study of Graves' ophthalmopathy and Graves' hyperthyroidism. Amplified material comprised TCR beta CDR3 regions derived from RNA transcripts. RT-PCR with HTBI primers came first, then second-round multiplex PCR. Each CDR3 protein is one row after TCRdb ran MiXCR on the multiplex PCR reads. The repertoire consists of some 350,000 distinct CDR3 sequences, with about a sixth occurring once and the leading ten covering 2.4%. The sample was peripheral blood. The receptors stem from an adult woman with stable Graves' hyperthyroidism.

This chain links TRBV12-3 or TRBV12-4 with TRBJ1-1; D is undetermined. The CDR3 covers 13 residues. Trimming left V 7 bases short and J 4 bases short, with 13 bases between. The CDR3 protein is CASTNRGPTEAFF. Here the CDR3 DNA reads TGTGCCAGCACCAACCGGGGTCCCACTGAAGCTTTCTTT.

Remarks on this clonotype: At one boundary the junction diverges from the germline segment, which might be a read error. The V and J genes are TRBV28 and TRBJ1-5; D unclear. This CDR3 comprises 13 residues. Germline CDR1 reads MDHEN; CDR2 reads SYDVKM. The CDR3 reads CASSLISYQPQHF. The CDR3 DNA is TGTGCCAGCAGTTTGATTAGCTATCAGCCTCAGCATTTT.

The genes are TRBV24-1 and TRBJ2-2; D may be TRBD2 (7 bases). CDR1 and CDR2 (germline): KGHDR, SFDVKD. V lost 0 bases and J 4 bases, leaving 14 bases between the germline ends. The CDR3 consists of 17 residues. The CDR3 here is CATSDLRRGGSTGELFF. The CDR3 DNA reads as TGTGCCACCAGTGATTTGCGCAGGGGAGGGAGCACCGGGGAGCTGTTTTTT.

This clonotype was recorded many times. The chain couples TRBV11-1 to TRBJ2-7; TRBD2 matches 10 bases. This CDR3 has 16 amino acids. Looked up from germline, CDR1 is SGHAT and CDR2 is FQDESV (reference sequence). With 5 bases clipped from V and 3 bases from J, the junction kept 10 bases outside the gene matches. The CDR3 reads CASSPTQREGVYEQYF. The DNA for the CDR3 is TGTGCCAGCAGCCCAACTCAGCGGGAGGGGGTCTACGAGCAGTACTTC. Combining the CDR3 with reference TRBV11-1 and TRBJ2-7 gives the whole variable domain EAEVAQSPRYKITEKSQAVAFWCDPISGHATLYWYRQILGQGPELLVQFQDESVVDDSQLPKDRFSAERLKGVDSTLKIQPAELGDSAMYLCASSPTQREGVYEQYFGPGTRLTVT.

This clonotype was seen at least ten times. V and J are TRBV11-1 and TRBJ2-5; perhaps TRBD1 as D (8 bases). Trimming shortened V by 6 bases and J by 3 bases, and 14 bases separated the two germline ends. Germline assignment: CDR1 SGHAT and CDR2 FQDESV (reference sequence). CDR3 length: 14 amino acids. The CDR3: CASRSTGGEETQYF. In nucleotides, the CDR3 is TGTGCCAGCAGATCCACAGGGGGGGAAGAGACCCAGTACTTC.

This clonotype has only a few counts. The chain has TRBV15 and TRBJ2-4, with a tentative D call TRBD1 (6 bases). V was pared by 3 bases and J by 1 base, with 13 bases between. Germline V gives CDR1 LNHNV, CDR2 YYDKDF (reference sequence). The CDR3 is 16 amino acids. CDR3 in amino acids: CATSRRTASAKNIQYF. CDR3 coding DNA: TGTGCCACCAGCAGGAGGACAGCATCCGCCAAAAACATTCAGTACTTC.

The rearrangement uses TRBV5-5 and TRBJ2-5; D unclear. The V end lost 1 base, the J end lost 0 bases, and 7 bases lay between the germline ends. The V gene's germline CDR1 is SGHKS and CDR2 YYEKEE (reference sequence). CDR3 length equals 14 residues. CDR3 DNA sequence: TGTGCCAGCAGCTTGAGGCGCTACCAAGAGACCCAGTACTTC. Its translation is CASSLRRYQETQYF.

This clonotype was seen ten or more times. The junction does not match germline at one end; this may be a read error. The chain combines TRBV19 with TRBJ2-4, with TRBD2 identical over 8 bases. Germline CDR1 is LNHDA and CDR2 is SQIVND (reference sequence). This CDR3 is 20 amino acids long. This CDR3 is CASSILLGAGAHVGKNIKYF. The CDR3 bases are TGTGCCAGTAGTATTTTGTTAGGAGCGGGAGCCCACGTCGGCAAAAACATTAAGTACTTC.

As regards this clonotype: The CDR3 end shows no conserved phenylalanine or tryptophan, and so a read error is likely. The chain couples TRBV7-2 to TRBJ2-6; 8 nucleotides align to TRBD1. The germline V gene has CDR1 SGHTA and CDR2 FQGNSA. There are 17 residues in the CDR3. V was clipped by 0 bases and J by 4 bases; unmatched bases: 5. CDR3 sequence reads: CASSLAYRGTGANVLTL. The CDR3 DNA reads TGTGCCAGCAGCTTAGCCTACAGGGGGACGGGGGCCAACGTCCTGACTCTC.

The chain combines TRBV12-3 or TRBV12-4 with TRBJ2-7; 14 bases agree with TRBD2. The junction had 6 bases not matched to a gene; V was cut back by 6 bases and J by 2 bases. This CDR3 is built from 16 residues. In nucleotides, the CDR3 is TGTGCCAGCAGCCACGGACTAGCGGGGGGAGCCTACGAGCAGTACTTC. Residues: CASSHGLAGGAYEQYF.

This clonotype was counted ten times or more. The gene calls are TRBV12-3 or TRBV12-4 and TRBJ2-7; D perhaps matches TRBD2 (7 bases). The CDR3 covers 15 residues. The V gene lost 3 bases and the J gene lost 4 bases, with 16 bases spanning the gap. CDR3 region: CASSFEGGSLYEQYF. CDR3 DNA sequence: TGTGCCAGCAGTTTCGAGGGGGGGTCGTTGTACGAGCAGTACTTC.

This clonotype was detected many times. The chain employs TRBV29-1 and TRBJ2-2; TRBD2 matches 7 bases. The CDR3 is made up of 13 amino acids. Germline V gene lookup returns CDR1 SQVTM and CDR2 ANQGSEA. V lost 4 bases to trimming and J lost 3 bases; unmatched junction nucleotides: 2. The CDR3 spells CSVVLADTGELFF. The DNA for the CDR3 is TGCAGCGTTGTCCTAGCGGACACCGGGGAGCTGTTTTTT.

V and J are TRBV5-1 and TRBJ2-7, with D perhaps TRBD1 (5 bases). V was pared by 8 bases and J by 4 bases, with 19 bases between. The CDR3 totals 14 residues. Germline-derived CDR1 and CDR2 are SGHRS and YFSETQ. The CDR3 here is CASTREIWQYEQYF. In DNA form, the CDR3 reads TGCGCCAGTACCAGGGAAATATGGCAGTACGAGCAGTACTTC.